The source of this TCR beta chain is a study of cytomegalovirus exposure and HLA in healthy donors. Primers: 60 Vbeta forward and 13 Jbeta reverse. The repertoire was sequenced with immunoSEQ multiplex PCR; TCRdb's copy has only in-frame clones and lacks some. The profile shows approximately 40,000 clones, roughly 90% of them singletons. On this clone itself: One end of the junction fails to match germline, which may point to a read error.

The CDR3 spans 13 residues. The V gene's germline CDR1 is SGHVS and CDR2 FNYEAQ. Input material: PBMCs. The V and J genes are TRBV7-6 and TRBJ1-2; 7 nucleotides agree with TRBD1. This clonotype originated in a middle-aged woman in good health and CMV-seropositive. The CDR3 DNA sequence: TGTGCCAGCAGCTTAGGGACAGGCTATCGCTACACCTTC. It translates to CASSLGTGYRYTF.